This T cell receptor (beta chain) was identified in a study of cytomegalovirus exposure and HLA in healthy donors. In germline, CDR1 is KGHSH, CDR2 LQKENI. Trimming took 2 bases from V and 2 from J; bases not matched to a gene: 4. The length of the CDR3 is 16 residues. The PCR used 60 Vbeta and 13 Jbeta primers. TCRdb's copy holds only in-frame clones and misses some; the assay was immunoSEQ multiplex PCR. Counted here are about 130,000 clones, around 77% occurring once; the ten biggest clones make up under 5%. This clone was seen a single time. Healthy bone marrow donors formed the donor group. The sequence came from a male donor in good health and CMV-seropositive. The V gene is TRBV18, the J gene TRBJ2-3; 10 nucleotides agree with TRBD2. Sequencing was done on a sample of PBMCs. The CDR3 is CASSPTAGGPTDTQYF. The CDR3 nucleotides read TGTGCCAGCTCACCAACAGCGGGGGGGCCCACAGATACGCAGTATTTT.